The 14 T cell receptor beta chains listed next were all sequenced from one sample in a study of blood T cell repertoires in COVID-19. Repertoires were generated with immunoSEQ multiplex PCR, while TCRdb's copy carries only in-frame clones and drops some. The sample has fewer than 300,000 clones, 85% to 90% seen once. Sequencing was done on a sample of PBMCs or T cells enriched from blood (not recorded which). The receptor set was obtained from a middle-aged man who had recovered from COVID-19.

This chain joins TRBV6-5 and TRBJ1-1, with TRBD1 matching over 10 bases. The CDR3 spans 14 residues. Germline loops: CDR1 MNHEY, CDR2 SVGAGI. V dropped 6 bases and J dropped 6; count of bases not matched to a gene: 7. The CDR3: CASSRDRGLSEAFF. The CDR3 coding sequence is TGTGCCAGCAGCCGGGACAGGGGATTATCTGAAGCTTTCTTT.

V is TRBV7-3 and J is TRBJ2-1; D perhaps matches TRBD1 (5 bases). The CDR3 length is 13 residues. The germline V and J ends were trimmed by 5 bases and 5 bases, with 10 bases remaining between them. Germline V CDR1 and CDR2: SGHTA, FQGTGA. This CDR3 reads CASSQPDNNEQFF. The CDR3 coding sequence is TGTGCCAGCAGCCAGCCGGACAACAATGAGCAGTTCTTC.

The chain is built from TRBV9 and TRBJ2-5, with 10 bases fitting TRBD2. Germline trimming cut 4 bases from V and 5 bases from J; bases unmatched to any gene: 8. The CDR3 covers 15 residues. Germline V gives CDR1 SGDLS, CDR2 YYNGEE. In DNA form, the CDR3 reads TGTGCCAGCAGCTCTAGCGGGAGCGTCGGGGAGACCCAGTACTTC. Protein: CASSSSGSVGETQYF.

J is TRBJ2-7 and V is TRBV29-1, with 13 nucleotides matching TRBD2. The CDR3 contains 14 residues. With V trimmed by 4 bases and J by 3 bases, 3 bases remained unmatched. Germline CDR1 is SQVTM and CDR2 is ANQGSEA. Here the CDR3 reads CSVVGTSGNYEQYF. The CDR3 region has the DNA TGCAGCGTTGTAGGGACTAGCGGGAACTACGAGCAGTACTTC.

V is TRBV5-1 and J is TRBJ2-2; 11 positions match TRBD2. This CDR3 spans 20 amino acids. V gave up 1 base and J gave up 0 bases; unmatched junction bases: 11. CDR1 is SGHRS, CDR2 YFSETQ, per germline. CDR3 DNA sequence: TGCGCCAGCAGCTTGAGCTCACTAGCGGGGGTTGTGCCGAACACCGGGGAGCTGTTTTTT. Residues: CASSLSSLAGVVPNTGELFF.

In this sample, this clone turned up once. The rearrangement links TRBV3-1 (or the pseudogene TRBV3-2) to TRBJ1-1; D is perhaps TRBD1 (5 bases). Germline V gives CDR1 LGHDT, CDR2 YNNKEL (reference sequence). Trimming left V 2 bases short and J 0 bases short, with 10 bases between. The CDR3 has 15 residues. The CDR3 spells CASSQRGNLNTEAFF. The DNA for the CDR3 is TGTGCCAGCAGCCAAAGGGGTAATCTGAACACTGAAGCTTTCTTT.

This chain links TRBV27 with TRBJ1-4; the D gene is possibly TRBD1 (5 bases). With 7 bases removed from V and 4 bases from J, the gap between germline ends came to 13 bases. This CDR3 is built from 14 residues. Germline V gene data show CDR1 as MNHEY and CDR2 as SMNVEV (reference sequence). CDR3 sequence reads: CASTQAGNNEKLFF. CDR3 nucleotide sequence: TGTGCCAGCACCCAGGCAGGGAATAATGAAAAACTGTTTTTT.

V gene TRBV19 combines with J gene TRBJ2-5; D not resolved. Trimming removed 0 bases from V and 6 bases from J, with 14 bases in between. This CDR3 has 15 amino acids. Germline CDR1 and CDR2: LNHDA and SQIVND (reference sequence). CDR3 sequence reads: CASSIDGGDAKTQYF. In DNA form, the CDR3 reads TGTGCCAGTAGTATAGATGGCGGAGACGCGAAGACCCAGTACTTC.

This clone was seen a single time. V and J are TRBV28 and TRBJ2-7, with 9 bases identical to TRBD1. The ends lost 5 bases at V and 5 bases at J; junction bases unmatched: 10. This CDR3 is 15 amino acids long. The V gene's germline CDR1 is MDHEN and CDR2 SYDVKM. For the CDR3, the DNA is TGTGCCAGCAGTCCGGGACAGGGTTCGTTCGACGAGCAGTACTTC. This codes for CASSPGQGSFDEQYF.

The chain recombines TRBV7-7 with TRBJ1-6, with 9 bases matching TRBD1. The CDR3 sequence is 14 residues long. J was trimmed by 7 bases and V by 5 bases; bases with no gene match: 3. Germline loops: CDR1 SSHAT, CDR2 FNYEAQ (reference sequence). The chain's CDR3 is CASSKGQGNSPLHF. As DNA, the CDR3 is TGTGCCAGCAGCAAGGGACAGGGAAATTCACCCCTCCACTTT. Supplemented by reference TRBV7-7 and TRBJ1-6, the full variable domain reads GAGVSQSPRYKVTKRGQDVTLRCDPISSHATLYWYQQALGQGPEFLTYFNYEAQPDKSGLPSDRFSAERPEGSISTLTIQRTEQRDSAMYRCASSKGQGNSPLHFGNGTRLTVT.

Only one count was recorded for this clone. CDR3 sequence: CASSLSAYEQYF. For the CDR3, the DNA is TGTGCCAGCAGCTTGTCAGCGTACGAGCAGTACTTC. The V call is TRBV5-6, the J call TRBJ2-7; D not certain. Germline CDR1 reads SGHDT; CDR2 reads YYEEEE. Deletions cut 1 base from V and 4 bases from J, with 6 bases between. This CDR3 spans 12 amino acids.

The chain recombines TRBV28 with TRBJ1-5, with D unresolved. Germline V gives CDR1 MDHEN, CDR2 SYDVKM. Trimming left V 8 bases short and J 4 bases short, with 9 bases between. The CDR3 is 12 amino acids. The CDR3 loop is CASRGLNQPQHF. The CDR3 nucleotides are TGTGCCAGCCGAGGACTAAATCAGCCCCAGCATTTT.

This rearrangement joins TRBV3-1 (or the pseudogene TRBV3-2) to TRBJ2-7, with TRBD1 matching 7 bases. V lost 1 base and J lost 6; bases outside the gene matches: 3. CDR3 length: 13 residues. CDR1 and CDR2 from the germline V gene are LGHDT and YNNKEL (reference sequence). CDR3: CASSQVSGGEQYF. The CDR3 region has the DNA TGTGCCAGCAGCCAAGTATCAGGGGGCGAGCAGTACTTC.

This clone has just a few counts. The chain has TRBV6-4 and TRBJ1-2; tentatively, D is TRBD1 (5 bases). The CDR3 has 16 residues. The V end lost 6 bases, the J end lost 4 bases, and 21 bases lay between the germline ends. In germline, CDR1 is MRHNA, CDR2 SNTAGT. The CDR3: CASSPSRSSGSYGYTF. Here the CDR3 DNA reads TGTGCCAGCAGCCCCAGCCGTTCCTCAGGGTCCTATGGCTACACCTTC.